The next 19 T cell receptor beta chains were all read from a single sample in a study of shared clonotypes between healthy human individuals. Method: immunoSEQ multiplex PCR; TCRdb's copy keeps in-frame clones and lacks some. The data hold approximately 2.3 million clones, with approximately 95% observed a single time. What was sequenced was naive CD4+ T cells from PBMCs. Subset: CD45RA+ positively selected. The source of these receptors is a man between 18 and 29 years old in good health. Some clones in this sample may be carry-over from other donors' samples.

The gene calls are TRBV7-3 and TRBJ2-1; 10 bases map to TRBD2. V dropped 4 bases and J dropped 11; count of bases not matched to a gene: 8. CDR3 length equals 14 residues. Germline-derived CDR1 and CDR2 are SGHTA and FQGTGA. CDR3 DNA sequence: TGTGCCAGCAGCTCCAATCCGGGACTAGCGAAGCAGTTCTTC. It yields the protein CASSSNPGLAKQFF.

This clone was observed once. The rearrangement uses TRBV27 and TRBJ1-4; no clear D gene. The CDR3 runs 15 residues. V dropped 4 bases and J dropped 8 bases, with 17 bases sitting between them. The germline V gene has CDR1 MNHEY and CDR2 SMNVEV (reference sequence). The CDR3 sequence: CASSSPHEFGEKLFF. Here the CDR3 DNA reads TGTGCCAGCAGTTCCCCGCATGAGTTCGGAGAAAAACTGTTTTTT.

CDR3 sequence (DNA): TGCGCCAGCAGCCCTCAAGGGACAGGGGACGAGCAGTACTTC. It translates to CASSPQGTGDEQYF. V usage is TRBV5-1 and J usage is TRBJ2-7, with 10 bases aligning to TRBD1. The CDR3 loop spans 14 amino acids. The trim removed 4 bases at V and 5 bases at J, leaving 6 bases unmatched. CDR1 SGHRS and CDR2 YFSETQ come from the germline V gene.

V and J are TRBV2 and TRBJ2-1; TRBD2 agrees at 8 bases. Germline V gene data show CDR1 as SNHLY and CDR2 as FYNNEI. The CDR3 sequence is 12 residues long. With V trimmed by 5 bases and J by 7 bases, 1 base remained unmatched. This CDR3 reads CASSSGGNEQFF. CDR3 sequence (DNA): TGTGCCAGCAGTTCGGGGGGGAATGAGCAGTTCTTC.

CDR3 DNA sequence: TGTGCCAGCAGCCCGGGACAGACATACAATGAGCAGTTCTTC. Protein sequence: CASSPGQTYNEQFF. The chain links TRBV7-2 to TRBJ2-1, with 7 positions matching TRBD1. V was pared by 5 bases and J by 4 bases, with 5 bases of the junction left unmatched. In germline, CDR1 is SGHTA, CDR2 FQGNSA. This CDR3 is 14 amino acids long.

V is TRBV28 and J is TRBJ1-2; tentative D call: TRBD1 (6 bases). V shed 2 bases and J shed 4 bases, with 11 bases lying between them. CDR3 length equals 14 residues. Germline-derived CDR1 and CDR2 are MDHEN and SYDVKM. CDR3 sequence (DNA): TGTGCCAGCAGTTTAGGGGGCAGATTCTATGGCTACACCTTC. As protein: CASSLGGRFYGYTF.

Comments on this clone: Other DNA sequences in the same sample also yield this CDR3. This chain uses TRBV5-1 with TRBJ2-7; TRBD1 is a possible D gene (6 bases). The CDR3 consists of 13 residues. The ends were cut back, 4 bases at V and 1 base at J, with 9 bases in the middle. Germline CDR1 and CDR2: SGHRS and YFSETQ. This chain's CDR3 is CASSPQGSYEQYF. The DNA for the CDR3 is TGCGCCAGCAGCCCTCAGGGGTCCTACGAGCAGTACTTC.

This chain links TRBV19 with TRBJ2-7; D may be TRBD1 (6 bases). V shed 6 bases and J shed 3 bases, with 18 bases lying between them. The CDR3 covers 15 residues. Germline CDR1 LNHDA, CDR2 SQIVND (reference sequence). This CDR3 reads CASSWGQGSLYEQYF. In DNA, the CDR3 is TGTGCCAGTAGCTGGGGGCAGGGTTCTCTCTACGAGCAGTACTTC.

This clone was counted between two and nine times. Written as DNA, the CDR3 is TGTGCCTGGAGTGTACGCTACAGGGTCCCCTACGAGCAGTACTTC. Protein product: CAWSVRYRVPYEQYF. The V and J genes are TRBV30 and TRBJ2-7; possibly TRBD1 for D (6 bases). The length of the CDR3 is 15 residues. Germline V gene data show CDR1 as GTSNPN and CDR2 as SVGIG (reference sequence). The V end lost 0 bases, the J end lost 2 bases, and 14 bases lay between the germline ends.

Concerning this clone: Other nucleotide sequences in the sample specify the same CDR3. This rearrangement joins TRBV28 to TRBJ1-5; D unresolved. The CDR3 has 12 amino acids. CDR1 and CDR2 (germline): MDHEN, SYDVKM. The ends were cut back, 6 bases at V and 5 bases at J, with 8 bases in the middle. The CDR3 is CASSPLHQPQHF. Here the CDR3 DNA reads TGTGCCAGCAGCCCCCTCCATCAGCCCCAGCATTTT.

The gene calls are TRBV6-6 and TRBJ1-2, with TRBD1 matching over 7 bases. V shed 5 bases and J 4 bases; nucleotides not matched to a gene: 13. Germline V gives CDR1 MNHNY, CDR2 SVGAGI (reference sequence). CDR3 length: 16 residues. The CDR3 DNA is TGTGCCAGCAGTCTTATTAGGGGGCGCGGGGGCTATGGCTACACCTTC. Its translation is CASSLIRGRGGYGYTF.

V and J are TRBV7-9 and TRBJ2-5; D assignment may be TRBD1 or TRBD2 (6 bases each). Germline CDR1 SEHNR, CDR2 FQNEAQ (reference sequence). The V and J ends lost 5 bases and 12 bases respectively, with 19 bases between them. This CDR3 has 13 residues. In DNA, the CDR3 is TGTGCCAGCAGCATCGGGGGCCGCGGAGATAAGTACTTC. Amino acid sequence: CASSIGGRGDKYF. Using reference TRBV7-9 and TRBJ2-5 for the parts outside the CDR3, the full variable domain is DTGVSQNPRHKITKRGQNVTFRCDPISEHNRLYWYRQTLGQGPEFLTYFQNEAQLEKSRLLSDRFSAERPKGSFSTLEIQRTEQGDSAMYLCASSIGGRGDKYFGPGTRLLVL.

The chain uses TRBV30 and TRBJ1-2, with D hard to call. This CDR3 spans 15 amino acids. Germline CDR1 GTSNPN, CDR2 SVGIG (reference sequence). V lost 7 bases and J 1 base, leaving 19 bases between the germline ends. The chain's CDR3 is CAFGQWGDFNYGYTF. The CDR3 DNA sequence: TGTGCCTTTGGCCAATGGGGAGACTTTAACTATGGCTACACCTTC. Based on the CDR3 plus reference TRBV30 and TRBJ1-2, the full variable domain is SQTIHQWPATLVQPVGSPLSLECTVEGTSNPNLYWYRQAAGRGLQLLFYSVGIGQISSEVPQNLSASRPQDRQFILSSKKLLLSDSGFYLCAFGQWGDFNYGYTFGSGTRLTVV.

A note on this clone: This sample also contains other DNA sequences that code for the same CDR3. This chain links TRBV20-1 with TRBJ2-3, with a weak D call TRBD2 (5 bases). CDR3 length: 10 residues. Germline V gene lookup returns CDR1 DFQATT and CDR2 SNEGSKA (reference sequence). The CDR3, as DNA: TGCAGCGGGGGCACAGATACGCAGTATTTT. This translates into CSGGTDTQYF.

J is TRBJ2-7 and V is TRBV28, with 8 bases matching TRBD1. Trimming took 3 bases from V and 4 from J; bases not matched to a gene: 8. From germline, CDR1 is MDHEN and CDR2 SYDVKM. The CDR3 spans 15 residues. This CDR3 is CASSFSGTGNYEQYF. The CDR3 nucleotides are TGTGCCAGCAGTTTTTCCGGGACAGGAAATTACGAGCAGTACTTC.

This clone was seen only once. The chain has TRBV2 and TRBJ2-1, with 12 bases matching TRBD2. The CDR3 runs to 15 residues. The V gene's germline CDR1 is SNHLY and CDR2 FYNNEI. The V and J ends lost 4 bases and 5 bases, in that order; junction bases with no gene match: 3. This CDR3 is CASSGTSGVNNEQFF. CDR3 sequence (DNA): TGTGCCAGCAGTGGGACTAGCGGGGTGAACAATGAGCAGTTCTTC.

The genes are TRBV28 and TRBJ2-1, with 8 bases that match TRBD2. Germline lookup yields CDR1 MDHEN and CDR2 SYDVKM. V trimming: 4 bases; J trimming: 5 bases; junction bases outside the gene matches: 10. The CDR3 consists of 16 residues. The CDR3 nucleotides read TGTGCCAGCAGTTCCCCCTCGGGAGGGAGTCACAATGAGCAGTTCTTC. It specifies CASSSPSGGSHNEQFF.

Only one count was recorded for this clone. V is TRBV5-8 and J is TRBJ2-7; 8 bases match TRBD2. The germline V gene has CDR1 SGHTS and CDR2 YDEGEE. The CDR3 covers 14 residues. V gave up 7 bases and J gave up 1 base; unmatched junction bases: 7. CDR3 amino acids: CASFFQRGSYEQYF. The CDR3 DNA follows: TGTGCCAGCTTTTTTCAGCGGGGGTCCTACGAGCAGTACTTC.

The rearrangement uses TRBV2 and TRBJ2-2; 7 bases align to TRBD2. The J segment lost 5 bases and the V segment lost 5 bases, leaving 8 bases of the junction unmatched. The CDR3 runs to 15 residues. Germline assignment: CDR1 SNHLY and CDR2 FYNNEI. The DNA for the CDR3 is TGTGCCAGCAGTCCGCGGCGGGGGATTACCGGGGAGCTGTTTTTT. The encoded protein is CASSPRRGITGELFF.